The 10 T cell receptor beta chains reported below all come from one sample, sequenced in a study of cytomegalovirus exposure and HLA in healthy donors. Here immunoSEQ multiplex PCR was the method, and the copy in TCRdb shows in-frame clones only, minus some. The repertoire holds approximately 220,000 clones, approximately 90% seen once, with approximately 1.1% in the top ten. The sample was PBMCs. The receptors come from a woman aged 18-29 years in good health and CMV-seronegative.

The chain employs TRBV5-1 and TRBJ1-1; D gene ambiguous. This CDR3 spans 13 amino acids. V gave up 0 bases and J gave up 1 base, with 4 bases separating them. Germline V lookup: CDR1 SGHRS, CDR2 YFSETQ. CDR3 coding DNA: TGCGCCAGCAGCTTGGACAAGAACACTGAAGCTTTCTTT. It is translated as CASSLDKNTEAFF.

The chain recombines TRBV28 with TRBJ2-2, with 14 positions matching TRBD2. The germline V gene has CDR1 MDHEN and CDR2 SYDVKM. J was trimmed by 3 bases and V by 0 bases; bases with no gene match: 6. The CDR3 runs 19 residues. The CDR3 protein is CASSLWTSGRASDTGELFF. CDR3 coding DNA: TGTGCCAGCAGTTTATGGACTAGCGGGAGGGCCTCGGACACCGGGGAGCTGTTTTTT.

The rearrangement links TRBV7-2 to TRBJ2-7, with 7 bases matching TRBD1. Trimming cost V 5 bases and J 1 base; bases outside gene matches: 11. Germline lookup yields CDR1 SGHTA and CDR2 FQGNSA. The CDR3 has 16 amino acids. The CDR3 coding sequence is TGTGCCAGCAGCCCAAGGGGGCCCGGGTGGTCCTACGAGCAGTACTTC. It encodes CASSPRGPGWSYEQYF.

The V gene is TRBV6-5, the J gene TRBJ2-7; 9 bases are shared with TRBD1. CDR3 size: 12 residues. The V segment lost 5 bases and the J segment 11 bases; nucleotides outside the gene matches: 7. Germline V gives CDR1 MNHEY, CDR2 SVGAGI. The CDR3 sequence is CASSLRQGDEYF. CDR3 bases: TGTGCCAGCAGTCTCAGACAGGGGGATGAGTACTTC.

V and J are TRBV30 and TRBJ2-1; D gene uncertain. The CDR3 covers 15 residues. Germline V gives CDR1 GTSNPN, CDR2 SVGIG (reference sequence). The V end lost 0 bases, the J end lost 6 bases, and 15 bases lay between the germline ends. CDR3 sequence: CAWSVSSFVVNEQFF. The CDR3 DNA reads TGTGCCTGGAGTGTAAGTAGTTTCGTTGTCAATGAGCAGTTCTTC.

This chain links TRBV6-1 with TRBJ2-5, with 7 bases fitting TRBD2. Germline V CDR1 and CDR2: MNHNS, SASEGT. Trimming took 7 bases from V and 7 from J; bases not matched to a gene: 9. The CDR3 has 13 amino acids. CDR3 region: CASTSGIEVTQYF. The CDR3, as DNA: TGTGCCAGCACTAGCGGTATTGAAGTGACCCAGTACTTC.

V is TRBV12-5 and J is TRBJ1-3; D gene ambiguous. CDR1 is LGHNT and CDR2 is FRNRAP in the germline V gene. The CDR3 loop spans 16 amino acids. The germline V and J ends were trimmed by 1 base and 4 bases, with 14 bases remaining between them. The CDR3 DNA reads TGTGCTAGTGGTTTGGGCACACAGACCGGCGGAAACACCATATATTTT. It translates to CASGLGTQTGGNTIYF. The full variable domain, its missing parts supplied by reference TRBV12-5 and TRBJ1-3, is DARVTQTPRHKVTEMGQEVTMRCQPILGHNTVFWYRQTMMQGLELLAYFRNRAPLDDSGMPKDRFSAEMPDATLATLKIQPSEPRDSAVYFCASGLGTQTGGNTIYFGEGSWLTVV.

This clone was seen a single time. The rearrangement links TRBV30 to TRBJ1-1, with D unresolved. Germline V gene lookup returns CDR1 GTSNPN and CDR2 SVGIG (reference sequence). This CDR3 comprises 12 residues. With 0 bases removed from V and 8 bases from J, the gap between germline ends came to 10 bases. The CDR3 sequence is CAWSVLAWEAFF. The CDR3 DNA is TGTGCCTGGAGTGTACTCGCCTGGGAAGCTTTCTTT.

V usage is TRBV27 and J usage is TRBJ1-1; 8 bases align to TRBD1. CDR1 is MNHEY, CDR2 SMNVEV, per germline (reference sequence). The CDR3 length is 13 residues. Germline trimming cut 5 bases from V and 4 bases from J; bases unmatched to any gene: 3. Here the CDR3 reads CASSTTGGTEAFF. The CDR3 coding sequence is TGTGCCAGCAGTACTACAGGGGGCACTGAAGCTTTCTTT.

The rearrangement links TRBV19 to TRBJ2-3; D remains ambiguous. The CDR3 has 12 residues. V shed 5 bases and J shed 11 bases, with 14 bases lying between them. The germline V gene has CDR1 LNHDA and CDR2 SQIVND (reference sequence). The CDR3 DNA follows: TGTGCCAGTAGTCCCACCGACACTTGGCAGTATTTT. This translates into CASSPTDTWQYF.